This record concerns one T cell receptor beta chain sequence. Its antigen is not identified. The protocol was immunoSEQ multiplex PCR, while the TCRdb copy is restricted to in-frame clones and leaves out a portion. The sample holds fewer than 200,000 clones; about 85% are singletons and the top ten take over 9%. Trimming left V 1 base short and J 2 bases short, with 13 bases between. The CDR3 consists of 16 residues. Germline V gives CDR1 SGHDT, CDR2 YYEEEE. Time point noted: blood 4 weeks post-SBRT, at nephrectomy. Treatment indicated: 15 Gy SBRT to primary tumor, nephrectomy 4 weeks later. The data derive from a study of radiation and T cells in renal cell carcinoma. Findings and limits, study-wide: Top tumor clonotypes rose in blood 2 weeks post-radiation, then contracted.

The receptor's source is a woman aged 50 to 65 with renal cell carcinoma. The chain links TRBV5-6 to TRBJ2-1; D perhaps matches TRBD1 (5 bases). This specimen was blood, taken from a patient whose treatment included radiotherapy and nephrectomy. CDR3 in DNA: TGTGCCAGCAGCTTGTTTTTGGGGCTAACCTACAATGAGCAGTTCTTC. Its protein product is CASSLFLGLTYNEQFF.